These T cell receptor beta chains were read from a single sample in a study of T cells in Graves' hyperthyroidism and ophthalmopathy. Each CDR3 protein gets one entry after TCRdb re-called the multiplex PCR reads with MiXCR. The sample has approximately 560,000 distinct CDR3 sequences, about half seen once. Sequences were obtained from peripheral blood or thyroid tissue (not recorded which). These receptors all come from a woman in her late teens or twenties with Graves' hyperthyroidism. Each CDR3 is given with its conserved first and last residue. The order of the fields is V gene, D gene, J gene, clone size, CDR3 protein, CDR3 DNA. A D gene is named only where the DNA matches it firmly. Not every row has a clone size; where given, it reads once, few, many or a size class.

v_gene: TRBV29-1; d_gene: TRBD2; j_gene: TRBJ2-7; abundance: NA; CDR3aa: CSVTTSGGAAYEQYF; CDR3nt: TGCAGCGTTACTACTAGCGGGGGGGCCGCCTACGAGCAGTACTTC
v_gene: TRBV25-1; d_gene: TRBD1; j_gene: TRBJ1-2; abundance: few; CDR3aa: CASSSSEGAFGYTF; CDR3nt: TGTGCCAGCAGCTCCTCCGAGGGGGCGTTTGGCTACACCTTC
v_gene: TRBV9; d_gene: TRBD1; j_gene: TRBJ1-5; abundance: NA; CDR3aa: CASSATPGQFNQPQHF; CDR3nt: TGTGCCAGCAGCGCAACCCCGGGACAGTTTAATCAGCCCCAGCATTTT
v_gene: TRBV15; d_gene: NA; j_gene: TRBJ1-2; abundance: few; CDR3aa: CATSRGGYGYTF; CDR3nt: TGTGCCACCAGCAGGGGGGGGTATGGCTACACCTTC
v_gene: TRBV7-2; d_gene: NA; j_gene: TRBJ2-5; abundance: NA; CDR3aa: CASSLVISGQGTQYF; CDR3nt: TGTGCCAGCAGCCTCGTGATTAGCGGTCAGGGGACCCAGTACTTC
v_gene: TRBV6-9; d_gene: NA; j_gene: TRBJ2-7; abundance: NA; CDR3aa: CATFPDSSYEQYF; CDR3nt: TGTGCCACCTTCCCGGACAGTTCCTACGAGCAGTACTTC
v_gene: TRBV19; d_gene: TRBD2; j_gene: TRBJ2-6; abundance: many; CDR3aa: CASKVAGAGANVLTF; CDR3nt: TGTGCCAGTAAGGTAGCGGGAGCTGGGGCCAACGTCCTGACTTTC
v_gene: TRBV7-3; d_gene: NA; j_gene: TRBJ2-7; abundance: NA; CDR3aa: CASSQPSNEQYF; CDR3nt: TGCGCCAGCAGCCAACCTAGTAACGAGCAGTACTTC
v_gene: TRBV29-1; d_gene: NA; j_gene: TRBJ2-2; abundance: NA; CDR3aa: CSVEVVGGSNTGELFF; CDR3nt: TGCAGCGTTGAAGTGGTGGGAGGCTCGAACACCGGGGAGCTGTTTTTT
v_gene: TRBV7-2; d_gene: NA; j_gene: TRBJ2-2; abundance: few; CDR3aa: CASSPQRATGELFF; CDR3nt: TGTGCCAGCAGCCCACAGCGAGCCACCGGGGAGCTGTTTTTT
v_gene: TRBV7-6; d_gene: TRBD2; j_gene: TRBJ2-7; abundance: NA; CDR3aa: CASSPPLAGGYEQYF; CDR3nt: TGTGCCAGCTCACCCCCCCTAGCGGGGGGCTACGAGCAGTACTTC
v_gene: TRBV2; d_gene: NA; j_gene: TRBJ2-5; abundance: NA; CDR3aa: CASKDGETQYF; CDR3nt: TGTGCCAGCAAGGACGGGGAGACCCAGTACTTC
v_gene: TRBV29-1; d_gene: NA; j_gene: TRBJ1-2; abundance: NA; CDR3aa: CSVEGAPNYGYTF; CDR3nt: TGCAGCGTTGAAGGGGCACCTAACTATGGCTACACCTTC
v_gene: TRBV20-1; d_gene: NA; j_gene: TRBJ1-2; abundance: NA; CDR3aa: CSAPPTGCGYTF; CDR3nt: TGCAGTGCTCCCCCTACGGGCTGTGGCTACACCTTC
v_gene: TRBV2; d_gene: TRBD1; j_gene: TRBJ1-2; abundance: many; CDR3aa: CASSEMGTGDGYTF; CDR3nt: TGTGCCAGCAGTGAAATGGGGACAGGGGATGGCTACACCTTC
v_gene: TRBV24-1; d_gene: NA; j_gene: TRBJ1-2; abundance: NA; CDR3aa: CATKQGVYGYTF; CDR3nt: TGTGCCACCAAACAGGGTGTTTATGGCTACACCTTC
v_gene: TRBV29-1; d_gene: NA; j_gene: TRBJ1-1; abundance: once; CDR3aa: CSVGESNTEAFF; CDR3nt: TGCAGCGTTGGGGAGTCGAACACTGAAGCTTTCTTT
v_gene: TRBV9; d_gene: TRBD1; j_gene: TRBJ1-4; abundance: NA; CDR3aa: CASSGGQYNEKLFF; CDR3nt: TGTGCCAGCAGCGGGGGACAGTATAATGAAAAACTGTTTTTT
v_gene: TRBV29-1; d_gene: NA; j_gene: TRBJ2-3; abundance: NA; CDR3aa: CSVGGQGRDTQYF; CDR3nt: TGCAGCGTTGGAGGGCAGGGCAGAGATACGCAGTATTTT
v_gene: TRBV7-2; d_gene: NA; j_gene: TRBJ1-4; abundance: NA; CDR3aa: CASSPRGNPAEKLFF; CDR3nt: TGTGCCAGCAGCCCCCGTGGGAATCCGGCTGAAAAACTGTTTTTT
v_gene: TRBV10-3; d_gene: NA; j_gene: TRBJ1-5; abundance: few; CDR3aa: CAIAGIGQPQHF; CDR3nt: TGTGCCATCGCTGGGATTGGTCAGCCCCAGCATTTT
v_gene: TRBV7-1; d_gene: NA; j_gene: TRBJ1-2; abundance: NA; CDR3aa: CASSSSFQGIRNYGYTF; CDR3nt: TGTGCCAGCAGCTCATCCTTCCAGGGAATAAGAAACTATGGCTACACCTTC
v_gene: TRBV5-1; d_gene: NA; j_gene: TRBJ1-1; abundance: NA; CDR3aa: CASSHGTTTEAFF; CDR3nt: TGCGCCAGCAGCCACGGGACAACCACTGAAGCTTTCTTT
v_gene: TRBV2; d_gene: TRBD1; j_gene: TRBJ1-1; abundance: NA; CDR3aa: CASSGQGAFF; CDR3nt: TGTGCCAGCAGTGGACAGGGGGCTTTCTTT
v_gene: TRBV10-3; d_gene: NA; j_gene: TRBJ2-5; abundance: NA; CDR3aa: CAISPRVEETQYF; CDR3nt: TGTGCCATCAGTCCACGGGTCGAAGAGACCCAGTACTTC
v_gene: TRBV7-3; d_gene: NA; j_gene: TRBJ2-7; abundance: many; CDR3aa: CASSPGPSYEQYF; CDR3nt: TGTGCCAGCAGCCCTGGTCCATCCTACGAGCAGTACTTC
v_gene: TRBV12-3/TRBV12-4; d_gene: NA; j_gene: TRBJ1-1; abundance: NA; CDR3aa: CASSLGPGDTEAFF; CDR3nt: TGTGCCAGCAGTTTAGGACCAGGGGACACTGAAGCTTTCTTT
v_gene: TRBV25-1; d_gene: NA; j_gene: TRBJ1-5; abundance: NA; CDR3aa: CASSEQGWYQPQHF; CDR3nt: TGTGCCAGCAGTGAACAGGGGTGGTATCAGCCCCAGCATTTT
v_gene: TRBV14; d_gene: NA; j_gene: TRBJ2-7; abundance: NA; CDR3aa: CASSLRIGAHEQYF; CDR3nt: TGTGCCAGCAGCCTCCGCATAGGGGCGCACGAGCAGTACTTC
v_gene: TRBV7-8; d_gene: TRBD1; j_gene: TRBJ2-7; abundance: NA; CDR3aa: CAWVPGDRAYEQYF; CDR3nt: TGTGCCTGGGTGCCCGGGGACAGGGCATACGAGCAGTACTTC
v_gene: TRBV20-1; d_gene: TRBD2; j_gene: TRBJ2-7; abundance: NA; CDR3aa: CSARPTSGLSYEQYF; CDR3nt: TGCAGTGCTAGGCCGACTAGCGGACTCTCCTACGAGCAGTACTTC
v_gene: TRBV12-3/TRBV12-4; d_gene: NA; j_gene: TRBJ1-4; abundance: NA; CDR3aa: CASTSNIATNEKLFF; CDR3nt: TGTGCCAGCACTTCCAATATAGCAACTAATGAAAAACTGTTTTTT
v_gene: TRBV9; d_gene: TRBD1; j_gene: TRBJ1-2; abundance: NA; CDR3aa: CASSRKGQGNYGYTF; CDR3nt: TGTGCCAGCAGCAGGAAAGGACAGGGGAACTATGGCTACACCTTC
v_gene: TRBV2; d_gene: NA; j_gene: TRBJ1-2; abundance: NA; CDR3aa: CASSEVLYGYTF; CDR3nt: TGTGCCAGCAGTGAGGTTTTGTATGGCTACACCTTC
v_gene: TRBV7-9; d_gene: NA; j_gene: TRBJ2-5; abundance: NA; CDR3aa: CASSSRTQGPQETQYF; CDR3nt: TGTGCCAGCAGCTCGAGAACACAGGGCCCTCAAGAGACCCAGTACTTC
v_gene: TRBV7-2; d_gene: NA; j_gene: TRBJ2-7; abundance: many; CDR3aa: CASRGSPTYEQYF; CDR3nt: TGTGCCAGCAGAGGCAGCCCGACCTACGAGCAGTACTTC
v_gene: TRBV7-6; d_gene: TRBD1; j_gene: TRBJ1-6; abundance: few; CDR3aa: CASSTRDRDSPLHF; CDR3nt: TGTGCCAGCAGCACCCGGGACAGAGATTCACCCCTCCACTTT
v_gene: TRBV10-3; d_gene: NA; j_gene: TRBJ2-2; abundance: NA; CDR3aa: CAIKGAAPNTGELFF; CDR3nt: TGTGCCATCAAAGGGGCGGCTCCGAACACCGGGGAGCTGTTTTTT
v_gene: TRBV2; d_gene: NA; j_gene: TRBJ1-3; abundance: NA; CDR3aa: CASGRTHSGNTIYF; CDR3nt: TGTGCCAGCGGACGGACTCACTCTGGAAACACCATATATTTT
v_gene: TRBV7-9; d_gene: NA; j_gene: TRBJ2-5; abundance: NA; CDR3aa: CASSLGEPVVAQYF; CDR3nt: TGTGCCAGCAGCTTAGGAGAACCGGTTGTGGCCCAGTACTTC
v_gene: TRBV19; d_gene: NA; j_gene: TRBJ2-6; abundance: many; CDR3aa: CASSTGRANVLTF; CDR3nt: TGTGCCAGTAGCACAGGGCGGGCCAACGTCCTGACTTTC
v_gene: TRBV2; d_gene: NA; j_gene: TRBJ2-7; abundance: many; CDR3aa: CASIGPDSYEQYF; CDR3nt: TGTGCCAGCATCGGCCCGGACTCCTACGAGCAGTACTTC
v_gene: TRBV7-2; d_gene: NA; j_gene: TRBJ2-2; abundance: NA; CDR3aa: CASGTEGAITGELFF; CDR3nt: TGTGCCAGTGGCACTGAAGGGGCGATCACCGGGGAGCTGTTTTTT
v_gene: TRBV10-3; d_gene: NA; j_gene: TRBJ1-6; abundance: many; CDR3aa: CAISESQTPLHF; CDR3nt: TGTGCCATCAGTGAGTCCCAGACACCCCTCCACTTT
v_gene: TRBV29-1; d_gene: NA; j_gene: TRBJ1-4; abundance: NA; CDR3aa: CSAGQRNEKLFF; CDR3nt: TGCAGCGCCGGACAGCGAAATGAAAAACTGTTTTTT
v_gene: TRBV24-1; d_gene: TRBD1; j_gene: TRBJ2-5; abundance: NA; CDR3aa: CATSDLAGTVQETQYF; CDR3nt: TGTGCCACCAGTGATTTAGCCGGGACAGTCCAAGAGACCCAGTACTTC
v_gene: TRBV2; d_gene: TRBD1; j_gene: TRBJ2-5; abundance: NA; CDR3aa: CASSEGQVVETQYF; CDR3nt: TGTGCCAGCAGTGAGGGACAGGTGGTCGAGACCCAGTACTTC
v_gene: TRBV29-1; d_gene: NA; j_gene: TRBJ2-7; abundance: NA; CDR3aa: CSVDVRVGSSYEQYF; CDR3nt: TGCAGCGTTGATGTCAGAGTCGGTAGCTCCTACGAGCAGTACTTC
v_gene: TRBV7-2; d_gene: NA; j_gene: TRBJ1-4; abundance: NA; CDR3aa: CASSLEPGENEKLFF; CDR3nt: TGTGCCAGCAGCTTAGAGCCAGGGGAAAATGAAAAACTGTTTTTT
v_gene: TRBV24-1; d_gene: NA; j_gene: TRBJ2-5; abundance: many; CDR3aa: CATSEEVKETQYF; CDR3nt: TGTGCCACCAGTGAGGAGGTAAAAGAGACCCAGTACTTC
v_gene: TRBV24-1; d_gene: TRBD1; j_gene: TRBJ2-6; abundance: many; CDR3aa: CATSRTGSSGANVLTF; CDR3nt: TGTGCCACCAGTCGGACAGGTTCCTCTGGGGCCAACGTCCTGACTTTC
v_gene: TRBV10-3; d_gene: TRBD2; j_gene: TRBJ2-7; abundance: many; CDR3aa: CAISASGSGEQYF; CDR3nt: TGTGCCATCAGTGCCAGCGGGAGCGGCGAGCAGTACTTC
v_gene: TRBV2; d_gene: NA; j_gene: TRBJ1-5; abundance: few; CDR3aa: CASSKLVEIGQPQHF; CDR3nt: TGTGCCAGCAGTAAACTCGTGGAAATCGGCCAGCCCCAGCATTTT
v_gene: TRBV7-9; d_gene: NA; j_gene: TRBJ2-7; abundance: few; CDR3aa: CASNWGQGFNEQYF; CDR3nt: TGTGCCAGCAACTGGGGTCAGGGATTTAACGAGCAGTACTTC
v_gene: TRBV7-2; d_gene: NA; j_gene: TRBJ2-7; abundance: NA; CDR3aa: CASSLSGATNSYEQYF; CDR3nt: TGTGCCAGCAGCTTGAGTGGTGCGACCAATTCCTACGAGCAGTACTTC